The entry that follows covers one T cell receptor beta chain sequence. This clone was seen just once. Its antigen remains undetermined. One base away there is no much larger clone; base qualities are not given. Receptor amplification or capture employed the immunoSEQ multiplex PCR assay. For the multiplex PCR, a mixture combining 60 forward primers for TCR Vbeta segments and 13 reverse primers for TCR Jbeta segments was used. The CDR3 region of rearranged TCR beta genes was amplified from genomic DNA with a multiplex PCR assay. Amplified TCR beta libraries were sequenced as 87-base-pair reads on the Illumina HiSeq System. The published analysis was carried out like this. A later analysis counted about 80 million unique TCR beta chains across the 500 to 850 repertoires, and around 12 million of these chains were shared by at least two donors. Raw reads were error-corrected and collapsed into unique sequences with a nearest-neighbor algorithm that merged closely related sequences to remove PCR and sequencing errors. To assign V, D and J gene segments, CDR3 sequences were aligned to IMGT reference sequences. For a sequence to be retained, a match of at least six nucleotides was required to both a V gene segment and a J gene segment. A rearrangement was called productive if the CDR3 had no stop codons and remained in frame with V and J, and every other rearrangement was called non-productive. Following IMGT convention, CDR3 was defined as the stretch from the second conserved V-encoded cysteine up to the conserved J-encoded phenylalanine. The earlier analysis of 500 to 650 of the donors excluded any sequence lacking an unambiguous match to a single V gene segment. In an earlier analysis of 587 of the donors, V segments were called functional above 56.7% productive rearrangements and were called segregating when the between-donor standard deviation exceeded 5%. A statistical classification framework was developed to diagnose cytomegalovirus status using the catalog of TCR beta chain sequences. In a later analysis, TCR nucleotide sequences were compared against IMGT/GENE-DB human TR gene sequences so that V and J genes could be assigned. The TCRdist pipeline was used in a later analysis to assign CDR3 sequences and most-parsimonious VDJ recombination scenarios. In a later analysis, every TCR beta chain was defined by the combination of its CDR3 amino acid sequence and its V-gene family, and reads without a unique V-gene family were dropped. To address suspected cross-contamination and a sequencing artifact, a later analysis removed a few hundred highly shared, low-generation-probability nucleotide sequences. A later analysis calculated a clonal expansion index for each public chain from normalized within-repertoire ranks of inferred template counts. Generation probabilities in a later analysis came from a VDJ recombination model fitted to out-of-frame rearrangements, and those results were checked against IGoR. In a later analysis, hypergeometric tests were used to score TCR-TCR, TCR-HLA and TCR-CMV co-occurrence, with a repertoire-size bias correction applied to TCR pairs. A later analysis estimated false discovery rates by permuting HLA or CMV assignments 20 times. A later analysis grouped co-occurring TCRs with DBSCAN, adding TCRdist sequence similarity when clustering within HLA-allele-positive subsets. Repertoires with fewer than 30,000 or more than 120,000 public chains were left out of co-occurrence clustering, as were several repertoires with anomalous nucleotide sharing. The source is immuneACCESS, and TCRdb retained only in-frame sequences with V and J called. Part of the clones is not carried over; for the studies checked, unresolved V genes explain less than half of this, and the remainder is unexplained. The V and J calls and clone size come from that table; D and trimming were worked out from the DNA. Across this sample there are under 200,000 clones, with less than 80% seen only once. The top ten clones comprise 2.1% of the sample.

The data are from a study of cytomegalovirus exposure and HLA in healthy donors (dated by TCRdb to the late 2010s). As for the study more broadly: According to an earlier analysis of 587 of the donors, roughly 180 million T cells yielded 117 million unique TCR beta sequences and more than 250 Gb of sequence data. Around 320 gigabases of sequencing data and approximately 85 million unique TCR sequences were included in an early release covering roughly 600 HLA-typed donors. Of the 300 to 400 genotyped donors, approximately 83% fell in the genetic ancestry cluster associated with self-reported Caucasian donors. The study aimed to test whether signatures of past pathogen exposure could be identified by cataloging public T cell receptors. Using immunosequencing, the study profiled T cell repertoires from 666 subjects and related those repertoires to cytomegalovirus serostatus. A separate validation cohort of roughly 110 different subjects was used in addition to the roughly 720-subject first cohort. To predict cytomegalovirus infection status, the study combined high-throughput TCR immunosequencing, statistical association of individual TCRs with disease status, and machine learning. In a later analysis, previously published TCR beta repertoires from about 640 donors were re-analyzed and high-resolution HLA genotyping was added so that TCR occurrence patterns could be studied. Rather than drawing on any new phenotypic data, the later analysis identified candidate immune exposures from TCR beta sequences and the way those sequences occurred across donors. To decide whether each TCR beta V gene segment behaved as functional or pseudogenic, an earlier analysis of fewer than 750 of the donors relied on high-throughput TCR beta sequencing. Alongside the repertoire data, information on donor age, sex, ethnicity and CMV serostatus was compiled. A later genetic analysis used genome-wide SNP genotypes for about 55% of the 666 donors, treating that subset as a discovery cohort. All discovery cohort repertoires had been generated using a single sequencing platform. HLA typing covered class I and class II loci at four-digit resolution. The number of donors typed differed by locus, with roughly 629-640 for A, B, C, DRB1 and DQB1, 522 for DQA1, 600 to 610 for DPA1, and approximately 470 for DPB1. Because of strong linkage in the cohort, five DR-DQ haplotypes were treated as single units for association and clustering. Among roughly 400 genotyped donors of the cohort, an average of around 240,000 unique TCR beta nucleotide sequences were sequenced per donor, approximately 20% of them non-productive. Results and caveats for the whole study, not just this receptor: Because counts were too low, about 17 rarely observed V segments, including chromosome 9 orphons, were excluded from the earlier analysis of fewer than 650 of the donors. A later analysis reported that several top co-occurrence clusters appeared linked to parvovirus B19, influenza, CMV and Epstein-Barr virus. An association between a missense DCLRE1C variant and V-gene and J-gene trimming of TCR beta chains was found in a later genetic analysis and replicated in an independent cohort. In both the original and validation cohorts, the classifier was reported to diagnose cytomegalovirus status with high specificity and sensitivity. A later analysis associated about 17,000 TCR beta sequences with specific HLA alleles at a false discovery rate of 0.05. While some public TCRs were present in many individuals, most TCR sequences turned up only very rarely across donors. The 87-base-pair reads could not distinguish some IMGT-functional V segments, including TRBV6-2 and TRBV6-3, so those segments were excluded. In a later analysis, the rate of TCR association differed among HLA loci, with DRB1 alleles having the most associated TCRs and HLA-C alleles having the fewest. A cluster of highly shared sequence variants was judged likely to represent a technical artifact of the sequencing pipeline. Strong co-occurrence of HLA alleles, especially DR and DQ, made assigning TCR associations to individual alleles difficult. According to the authors, the approach could potentially be generalized to other disease states and immunological phenotypes. The study listed 150 to 200 TCR beta chains as associated with cytomegalovirus. In vitro tests confirmed that a few of the cytomegalovirus-associated TCR beta chains recognize cytomegalovirus antigens. Because HLA typing was unavailable for some donors at each locus, only the typed subset was used in association tests. Correlated functional status among segregating V segments might reflect linkage disequilibrium, but an unknown experimental factor could not be ruled out. In a later analysis, most CMV-associated TCR beta chains were found to appear HLA-restricted, with HLA associations seemingly driven largely by CMV exposure. Only TCR beta chains were sequenced in this cohort, and the absence of alpha or paired-chain data limited detectable features. A further reported finding was that TCR beta sequences accurately predicted the HLA-A and HLA-B alleles for most subjects in the first cohort. According to a later genetic analysis, donors in an Asian-associated ancestry cluster had fewer N-insertions in productive TCRs than the approximately 610-donor mean. Broadly in line with IMGT annotations, most TCR beta V segments showed up in productive rearrangements about 87% or about 30% of the time in an earlier analysis of several hundred of the donors. Sequencing depth was assumed to be roughly uniform across donors in the presence/absence analyses, though that assumption may not hold. A later analysis found that HLA-associated TCR beta chains were more clonally expanded and had lower generation probabilities than equally common non-associated chains. CMV serostatus was the only immune exposure information available for the cohort.

CDR1 and CDR2, looked up from the germline V gene, are SGDLS and YYNGEE. The CDR3 goes from the cysteine to the phenylalanine over 15 residues. Only the CDR3 portion is preserved as DNA: 45 bases, with reading frame beginning at the first base. Deletion took 0 bases off V and 0 bases off J, with a span of 6 bases between the germline ends. The cohort comprised fewer than 700 healthy bone marrow donors. Cohort members were all nominally healthy when sampled, although unrecorded immune exposures were likely present. The donor tested CMV seronegative, placing the donor among the 350 to 400 seronegative members of the cohort. A peripheral blood sample was collected from each donor, and TCR beta sequencing was performed on peripheral blood mononuclear cells. The Qiagen DNeasy Blood Extraction Kit was used to extract genomic DNA from the blood cell samples.

This chain is built from TRBV9 and TRBJ2-2, with a weak D call of TRBD2 (5 bases match). This receptor was obtained from a man between 40 and 49 years old in good health and CMV-seronegative. Material: PBMCs. The CDR3: CASSVGTPNTGELFF. In nucleotide form, the sequence is TGTGCCAGCAGCGTAGGGACTCCGAACACCGGGGAGCTGTTTTTT.